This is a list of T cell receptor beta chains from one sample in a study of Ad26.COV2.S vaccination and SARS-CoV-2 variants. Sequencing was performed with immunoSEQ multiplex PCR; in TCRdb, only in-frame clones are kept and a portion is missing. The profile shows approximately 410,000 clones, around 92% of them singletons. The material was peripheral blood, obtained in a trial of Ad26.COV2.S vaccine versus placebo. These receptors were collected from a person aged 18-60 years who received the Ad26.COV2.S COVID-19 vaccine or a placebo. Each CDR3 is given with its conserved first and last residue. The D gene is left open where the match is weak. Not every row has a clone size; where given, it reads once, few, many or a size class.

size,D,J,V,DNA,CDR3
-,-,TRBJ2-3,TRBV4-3,TGCGCCAGCAGCCAAGACCTCCCTCTAGTGGGGTTCACAGATACGCAGTATTTT,CASSQDLPLVGFTDTQYF
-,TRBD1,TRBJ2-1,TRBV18,TGTGCCAGCTCACCTGGACAGGGAAGTACCTACAATGAGCAGTTCTTC,CASSPGQGSTYNEQFF
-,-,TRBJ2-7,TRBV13,TGTGCCAGCAGCGTAAAAACGACAGGATCCTACGAGCAGTACTTC,CASSVKTTGSYEQYF
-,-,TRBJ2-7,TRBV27,TGTGCCAGCAGTTTGGAGGACGGAAGCTCCTACGAGCAGTACTTC,CASSLEDGSSYEQYF
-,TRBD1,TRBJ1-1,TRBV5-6,TGTGCCAGCAGCGCCCGAGGACAGGGTAGCACTGAAGCTTTCTTT,CASSARGQGSTEAFF
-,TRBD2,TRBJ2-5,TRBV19,TGTGCCAGTAGTACCGGGTGGGGGGGGTTTGAGACCCAGTACTTC,CASSTGWGGFETQYF
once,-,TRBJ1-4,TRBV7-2,TGTGCCAGCAGCTTGATTACTAATGGTAATGAAAAACTGTTTTTT,CASSLITNGNEKLFF
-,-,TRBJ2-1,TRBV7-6,TGTGCCAGCAGCCAATCCGGGGTCTCCTACAATGAGCAGTTCTTC,CASSQSGVSYNEQFF
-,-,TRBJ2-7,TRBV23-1,TGCGCCAGCAGTCACGTCTGGGAGTGCTACGAGCAGTACTTC,CASSHVWECYEQYF
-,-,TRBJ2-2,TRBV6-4,TGTGCCAGCAGTGCAGGGATCGGGGAGCTGTTTTTT,CASSAGIGELFF
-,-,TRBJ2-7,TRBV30,TGTGCCTGGGGTCACGGGGGCTACTACGAGCAGTACTTC,CAWGHGGYYEQYF
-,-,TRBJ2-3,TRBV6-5,TGTGCCAGCAGTTACATTCGGGTGACAGATACGCAGTATTTT,CASSYIRVTDTQYF
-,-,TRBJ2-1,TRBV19,TGTGCCAGTAGTATGGCGACGGATCAATTCTTC,CASSMATDQFF
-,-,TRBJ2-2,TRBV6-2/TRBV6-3,TGTGCCAGCAGTTATGATAGGAGATACACCGGGGAGCTGTTTTTT,CASSYDRRYTGELFF